The 26 T cell receptor beta chains below come from one sample, sequenced in a study of blood T cell repertoires in COVID-19 (dated by TCRdb to between 2020 and 2021). Library generation was performed with the immunoSEQ multiplex PCR assay. Here the immuneACCESS table is served through TCRdb, limited to in-frame sequences with V and J called. Missing clones are a known gap in these copies; in checked studies unresolved V genes cover under half, and the rest lacks a known reason. This sample comprises approximately 50,000 clones, roughly 88% of them detected only once. The top ten clonotypes cover roughly 3.5% of the sample. The sequencing sample was made of peripheral blood. The source of these receptors is a human donor in a cohort sampled during active COVID-19.

V gene TRBV27 combines with J gene TRBJ1-1; no reliable D call. Germline V gene lookup returns CDR1 MNHEY and CDR2 SMNVEV (reference sequence). The CDR3 consists of 14 residues. The V and J ends lost 6 bases and 4 bases respectively, with 15 bases between them. CDR3 DNA sequence: TGTGCCAGCAGGAGGCGGGGATCGAGCACTGAAGCTTTCTTT. Residues: CASRRRGSSTEAFF.

The chain couples TRBV5-6 to TRBJ1-1; the D is unclear. This CDR3 has 14 amino acids. The ends were cut back, 4 bases at V and 6 bases at J, with 16 bases in the middle. CDR1 and CDR2 (germline): SGHDT, YYEEEE. Here the CDR3 reads CASSNEGGSPEAFF. CDR3 DNA sequence: TGTGCCAGCAGCAATGAAGGAGGTTCTCCTGAAGCTTTCTTT.

V is TRBV7-6 and J is TRBJ2-1; D ambiguous. CDR1 and CDR2 from the germline V gene are SGHVS and FNYEAQ. V lost 3 bases and J lost 4, with 10 bases in between. The CDR3 sequence is 14 residues long. The CDR3: CASSFNPQYNEQFF. CDR3 bases: TGTGCCAGCAGCTTCAATCCCCAGTACAATGAGCAGTTCTTC.

The rearrangement joins TRBV19 to TRBJ1-1; D ambiguous. V dropped 3 bases and J dropped 1 base, with 3 bases sitting between them. The CDR3 runs 12 residues. The V gene's germline CDR1 is LNHDA and CDR2 SQIVND (reference sequence). The CDR3 region is CASSIRNTEAFF. CDR3 sequence (DNA): TGTGCCAGTAGTATCCGGAACACTGAAGCTTTCTTT.

V and J are TRBV7-8 and TRBJ1-1; D remains unclear. Germline V gene lookup returns CDR1 SGHVS and CDR2 FQNEAQ. The CDR3 sequence is 12 residues long. V gave up 5 bases and J gave up 7 bases, with 11 bases separating them. Here the CDR3 DNA reads TGTGCCAGCAGCCGACATGAGGGTGAAGCTTTCTTT. It yields the protein CASSRHEGEAFF.

This chain connects TRBV5-1 to TRBJ2-1; TRBD2 aligns across 7 bases. This CDR3 contains 13 residues. V lost 2 bases, J lost 7 bases, and 3 bases stayed unmatched. Germline-derived CDR1 and CDR2 are SGHRS and YFSETQ. CDR3 in DNA: TGCGCCAGCAGCTTAGCGGGGCGGAATGAGCAGTTCTTC. It yields the protein CASSLAGRNEQFF.

This clone is a singleton in its sample. V usage is TRBV7-2 and J usage is TRBJ2-1; TRBD2 is a possible D gene (5 bases). Trimming took off 5 bases at V and 5 bases at J, with 10 bases between the two ends. The CDR3 is made up of 13 amino acids. In germline, CDR1 is SGHTA, CDR2 FQGNSA. CDR3 DNA sequence: TGTGCCAGCAGCCTTAGCGCTGACAATGAGCAGTTCTTC. It translates to CASSLSADNEQFF.

The chain joins TRBV6-1 to TRBJ1-5; 9 bases line up with TRBD1. V trimming: 2 bases; J trimming: 1 base; junction bases outside the gene matches: 3. Germline CDR1 reads MNHNS; CDR2 reads SASEGT. The CDR3 extends over 16 amino acids. The CDR3 spells CASSEPGQGSNQPQHF. The CDR3 DNA reads TGTGCCAGCAGTGAACCGGGACAGGGCAGCAATCAGCCCCAGCATTTT.

This chain connects TRBV30 to TRBJ2-7; the match to TRBD2 covers 9 bases. Germline trimming cut 1 base from V and 5 bases from J; bases unmatched to any gene: 3. Germline V lookup: CDR1 GTSNPN, CDR2 SVGIG (reference sequence). The CDR3 length is 13 residues. CDR3 in DNA: TGTGCCTGGAGTGGCGGGAGGGCCCACGAGCAGTACTTC. It yields the protein CAWSGGRAHEQYF.

The chain joins TRBV14 to TRBJ2-3; tentative D call: TRBD2 (6 bases). Germline lookup yields CDR1 SGHDN and CDR2 FVKESK. The CDR3 spans 13 residues. The V end lost 1 base, the J end lost 8 bases, and 10 bases lay between the germline ends. CDR3 in DNA: TGTGCCAGCAGCCAAGGGACTACGACTACGCAGTATTTT. This codes for CASSQGTTTTQYF. Complete variable domain (other parts from reference TRBV14 and TRBJ2-3): EAGVTQFPSHSVIEKGQTVTLRCDPISGHDNLYWYRRVMGKEIKFLLHFVKESKQDESGMPNNRFLAERTGGTYSTLKVQPAELEDSGVYFCASSQGTTTTQYFGPGTRLTVL.

V is TRBV19 and J is TRBJ2-2, with 9 bases aligning to TRBD1. The length of the CDR3 is 16 residues. The V gene end was trimmed by 6 bases and the J gene end by 0 bases; junction bases not matched to a gene: 5. Germline V lookup: CDR1 LNHDA, CDR2 SQIVND (reference sequence). Here the CDR3 reads CASSIQGATNTGELFF. The CDR3 nucleotides are TGTGCCAGTAGCATACAGGGGGCGACGAACACCGGGGAGCTGTTTTTT.

V gene TRBV30 combines with J gene TRBJ2-1; the D gene is possibly TRBD2 (6 bases). Per the germline V gene, CDR1 is GTSNPN and CDR2 is SVGIG (reference sequence). This CDR3 contains 15 residues. V lost 5 bases to trimming and J lost 0 bases, with 14 bases between them. This CDR3 is CAWRRDSNSYNEQFF. For the CDR3, the DNA is TGTGCCTGGCGTCGGGACTCAAACTCCTACAATGAGCAGTTCTTC.

The chain joins TRBV7-8 to TRBJ1-1; unclear D gene. Trimming shortened V by 5 bases and J by 3 bases, and 10 bases separated the two germline ends. The CDR3 totals 13 residues. Germline V CDR1 and CDR2: SGHVS, FQNEAQ. CDR3 sequence (DNA): TGTGCCAGCAGCCTGGGAGGAGACACTGAAGCTTTCTTT. Protein sequence: CASSLGGDTEAFF.

The chain links TRBV2 to TRBJ1-5; no firm D call. CDR1 SNHLY and CDR2 FYNNEI come from the germline V gene. Trimming pared 4 bases from V and 1 base from J, leaving 14 bases between. The CDR3 loop spans 16 amino acids. CDR3 in DNA: TGTGCCAGCAGTGCTTCTCGGGGAACGAGCAATCAGCCCCAGCATTTT. It specifies CASSASRGTSNQPQHF.

This sequence joins TRBV7-2 and TRBJ2-7; TRBD1 matches 7 bases. V was clipped by 1 base and J by 10 bases; unmatched bases: 7. There are 13 residues in the CDR3. Germline CDR1 SGHTA, CDR2 FQGNSA. CDR3 region: CASSLEGASAQYF. The CDR3 coding sequence is TGTGCCAGCAGCTTAGAGGGGGCTTCGGCCCAGTACTTC.

The DNA of the CDR3 is TGTGCCAGCAGCTCACAGGGGCACTCTGGAAACACCATATATTTT. Encoded protein: CASSSQGHSGNTIYF. This sequence joins TRBV5-8 and TRBJ1-3; 7 bases are shared with TRBD1. The germline V gene encodes CDR1 SGHTS and CDR2 YDEGEE. The CDR3 extends over 15 amino acids. V shed 3 bases and J 0 bases; nucleotides not matched to a gene: 3.

CDR3 DNA sequence: TGTGCCAGCAGGGAAACAGGGGGACCTTCAGATACGCAGTATTTT. Translating it yields CASRETGGPSDTQYF. The rearrangement uses TRBV7-3 and TRBJ2-3; 8 bases line up with TRBD1. This CDR3 is built from 15 residues. Trimming cost V 6 bases and J 4 bases; bases outside gene matches: 9. In germline, CDR1 is SGHTA, CDR2 FQGTGA.

The V gene is TRBV5-8, the J gene TRBJ1-2, with D possibly being TRBD1 (5 bases). The germline V and J ends were trimmed by 4 bases and 1 base, with 8 bases remaining between them. CDR3 size: 13 residues. Germline loops: CDR1 SGHTS, CDR2 YDEGEE. This chain's CDR3 is CASSHRSNYGYTF. CDR3 sequence (DNA): TGTGCCAGCAGCCACAGGAGTAACTATGGCTACACCTTC.

The chain combines TRBV5-4 with TRBJ2-1, with 8 bases matching TRBD2. The CDR3 is made up of 18 amino acids. Trimming removed 5 bases from V and 2 bases from J; junction bases left unmatched: 15. Germline CDR1 is SGHNT and CDR2 is YYREEE (reference sequence). CDR3 protein: CASRPLGGGRLAYNEQFF. Here the CDR3 DNA reads TGTGCCAGCAGGCCACTCGGGGGCGGGAGGCTCGCCTACAATGAGCAGTTCTTC.

This chain connects TRBV25-1 to TRBJ2-1, with 14 bases lining up with TRBD2. CDR1 is MGHDK, CDR2 SYGVNS, per germline. The junction had 6 bases not matched to a gene; V was cut back by 11 bases and J by 6 bases. The CDR3 length is 14 residues. The CDR3 loop reads CAAVTSGGGNEQFF. In DNA, the CDR3 is TGTGCCGCCGTGACTAGCGGGGGGGGCAATGAGCAGTTCTTC.

The CDR3 protein is CASSWGTRGGRGYTF. CDR3 DNA: TGTGCCAGCAGTTGGGGGACTAGGGGCGGACGTGGCTACACCTTC. This rearrangement joins TRBV6-2 or TRBV6-3 to TRBJ1-2; perhaps TRBD1 as D (5 bases). CDR1 is MNHEY, CDR2 SVGEGT, per germline. The CDR3 has 15 residues. V lost 4 bases and J 7 bases, leaving 19 bases between the germline ends.

The chain is built from TRBV6-5 and TRBJ1-2, with TRBD1 matching over 7 bases. V was pared by 8 bases and J by 5 bases, with 14 bases of the junction left unmatched. In germline, CDR1 is MNHEY, CDR2 SVGAGI. This CDR3 has 15 residues. For the CDR3, the DNA is TGTGCCAGCTATGCTTTCGGGACAGCACCTTATGGCTACACCTTC. It codes for CASYAFGTAPYGYTF.

V is TRBV5-1 and J is TRBJ2-1, with D perhaps TRBD2 (5 bases). The CDR3 runs 15 residues. Trimming removed 0 bases at V and 8 bases at J, with 15 bases between. Per the germline V gene, CDR1 is SGHRS and CDR2 is YFSETQ. The CDR3, as DNA: TGCGCCAGCAGCTTGGCCGTCATCCTCGGGGATGAGCAGTTCTTC. It translates to CASSLAVILGDEQFF.

CDR3 DNA: TGTGCCAGCAGCTTCAGGATTAGCTCCTACAATGAGCAGTTCTTC. This translates into CASSFRISSYNEQFF. The gene calls are TRBV5-5 and TRBJ2-1; unclear D gene. The ends were cut back, 2 bases at V and 0 bases at J, with 9 bases in the middle. The CDR3 is 15 residues long. Germline CDR1 is SGHKS and CDR2 is YYEKEE (reference sequence).

This clone has just one count. The rearrangement uses TRBV7-9 and TRBJ2-5; TRBD2 aligns across 11 bases. V shed 5 bases and J 2 bases; nucleotides not matched to a gene: 7. Germline V CDR1 and CDR2: SEHNR, FQNEAQ (reference sequence). The CDR3 has 16 amino acids. CDR3 residues: CASSPRGLAAQETQYF. The DNA of the CDR3 is TGTGCCAGCAGCCCGAGGGGACTAGCGGCGCAAGAGACCCAGTACTTC. Combining the CDR3 with reference TRBV7-9 and TRBJ2-5 gives the whole variable domain DTGVSQNPRHKITKRGQNVTFRCDPISEHNRLYWYRQTLGQGPEFLTYFQNEAQLEKSRLLSDRFSAERPKGSFSTLEIQRTEQGDSAMYLCASSPRGLAAQETQYFGPGTRLLVL.

This clone was recorded a few times. The rearrangement joins TRBV7-3 to TRBJ2-2, with D maybe TRBD1 (7 bases). Germline CDR1 is SGHTA and CDR2 is FQGTGA. This CDR3 spans 15 amino acids. V lost 5 bases and J 3 bases, leaving 13 bases between the germline ends. CDR3 in DNA: TGTGCCAGCAGCCAGGGGGGACTCTACACCGGGGAGCTGTTTTTT. Protein product: CASSQGGLYTGELFF. The full variable domain, rest sourced from reference TRBV7-3 and TRBJ2-2, is GAGVSQTPSNKVTEKGKYVELRCDPISGHTALYWYRQSLGQGPEFLIYFQGTGAADDSGLPNDRFFAVRPEGSVSTLKIQRTERGDSAVYLCASSQGGLYTGELFFGEGSRLTVL.